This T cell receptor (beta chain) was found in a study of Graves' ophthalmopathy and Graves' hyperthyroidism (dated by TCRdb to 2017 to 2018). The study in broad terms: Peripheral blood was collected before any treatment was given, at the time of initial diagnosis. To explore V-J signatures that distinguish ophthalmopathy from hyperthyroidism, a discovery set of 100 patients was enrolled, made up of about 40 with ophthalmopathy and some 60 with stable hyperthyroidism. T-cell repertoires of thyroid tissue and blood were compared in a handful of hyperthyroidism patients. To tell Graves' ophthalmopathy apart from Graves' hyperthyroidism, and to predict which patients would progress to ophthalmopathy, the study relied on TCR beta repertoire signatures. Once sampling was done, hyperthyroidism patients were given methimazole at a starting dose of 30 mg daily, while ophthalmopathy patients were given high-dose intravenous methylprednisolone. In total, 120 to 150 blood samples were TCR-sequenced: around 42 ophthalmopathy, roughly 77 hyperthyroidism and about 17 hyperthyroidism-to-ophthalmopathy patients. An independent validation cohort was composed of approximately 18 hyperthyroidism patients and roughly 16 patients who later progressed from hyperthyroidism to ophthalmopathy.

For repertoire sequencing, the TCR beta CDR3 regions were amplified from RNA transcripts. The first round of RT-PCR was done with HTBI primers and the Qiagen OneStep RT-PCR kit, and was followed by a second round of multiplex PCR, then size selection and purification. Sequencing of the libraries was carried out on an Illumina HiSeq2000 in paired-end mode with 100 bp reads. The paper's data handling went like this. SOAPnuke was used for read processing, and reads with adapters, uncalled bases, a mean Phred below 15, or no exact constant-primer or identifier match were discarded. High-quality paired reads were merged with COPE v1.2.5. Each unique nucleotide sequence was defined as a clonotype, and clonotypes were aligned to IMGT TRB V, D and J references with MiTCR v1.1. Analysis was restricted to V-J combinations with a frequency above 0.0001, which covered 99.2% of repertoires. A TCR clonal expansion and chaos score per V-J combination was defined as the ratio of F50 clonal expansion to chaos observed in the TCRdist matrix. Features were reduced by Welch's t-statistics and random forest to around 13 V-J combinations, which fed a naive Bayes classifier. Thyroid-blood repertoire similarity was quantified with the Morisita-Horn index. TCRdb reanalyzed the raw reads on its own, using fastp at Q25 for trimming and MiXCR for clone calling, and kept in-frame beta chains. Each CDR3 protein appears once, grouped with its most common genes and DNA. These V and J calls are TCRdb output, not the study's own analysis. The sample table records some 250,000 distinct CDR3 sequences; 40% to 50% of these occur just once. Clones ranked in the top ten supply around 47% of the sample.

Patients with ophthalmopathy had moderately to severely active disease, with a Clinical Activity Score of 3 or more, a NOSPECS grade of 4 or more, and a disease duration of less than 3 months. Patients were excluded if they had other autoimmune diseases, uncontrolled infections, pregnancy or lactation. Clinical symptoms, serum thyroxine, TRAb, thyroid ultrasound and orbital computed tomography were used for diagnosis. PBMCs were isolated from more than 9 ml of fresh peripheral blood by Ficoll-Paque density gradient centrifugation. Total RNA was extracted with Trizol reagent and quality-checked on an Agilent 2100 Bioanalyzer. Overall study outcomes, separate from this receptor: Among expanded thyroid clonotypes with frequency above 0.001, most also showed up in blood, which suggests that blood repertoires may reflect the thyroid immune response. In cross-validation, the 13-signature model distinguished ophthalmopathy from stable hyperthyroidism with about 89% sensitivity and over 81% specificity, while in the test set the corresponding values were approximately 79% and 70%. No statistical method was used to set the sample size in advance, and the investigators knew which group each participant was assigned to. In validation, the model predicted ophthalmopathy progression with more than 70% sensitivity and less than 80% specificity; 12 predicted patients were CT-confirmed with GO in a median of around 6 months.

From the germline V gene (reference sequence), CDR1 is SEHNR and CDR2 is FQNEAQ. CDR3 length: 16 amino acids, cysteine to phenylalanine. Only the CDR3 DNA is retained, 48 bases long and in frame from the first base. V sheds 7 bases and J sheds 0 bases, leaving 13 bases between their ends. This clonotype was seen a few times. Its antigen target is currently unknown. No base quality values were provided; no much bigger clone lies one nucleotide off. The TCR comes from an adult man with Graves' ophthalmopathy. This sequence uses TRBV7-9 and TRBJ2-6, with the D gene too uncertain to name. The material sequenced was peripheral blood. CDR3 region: CASTPYPFSGANVLTF. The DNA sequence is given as TGTGCCAGCACCCCATATCCGTTCTCTGGGGCCAACGTCCTGACTTTC.